These 8 T cell receptor beta chains originate from one sample sequenced in a study of blood T cell repertoires in COVID-19. Sequencing used immunoSEQ multiplex PCR; TCRdb keeps in-frame clones, though not all of them. The table has some 490,000 clones, over 75% seen once. Sequencing input: peripheral blood. These receptors all come from a human donor in a cohort sampled during active COVID-19.

The chain uses TRBV7-9 and TRBJ1-2; D gene uncertain. This CDR3 is 13 amino acids long. Trimming left V 3 bases short and J 2 bases short, with 7 bases between. Germline V gives CDR1 SEHNR, CDR2 FQNEAQ (reference sequence). The chain's CDR3 is CASSLGINYGYTF. CDR3 bases: TGTGCCAGCAGCTTGGGCATAAACTATGGCTACACCTTC.

This clone was observed a handful of times. The rearrangement uses TRBV11-2 and TRBJ2-1; 8 nucleotides line up with TRBD2. The ends lost 8 bases at V and 1 base at J; junction bases unmatched: 10. From germline, CDR1 is SGHAT and CDR2 FQNNGV. The CDR3 is 16 residues long. The CDR3 DNA reads as TGTGCCAGCGGGTCCCCGGTAGCGGGGTCCTACAATGAGCAGTTCTTC. Amino acid sequence: CASGSPVAGSYNEQFF. Variable domain in full (rest from reference TRBV11-2 and TRBJ2-1): EAGVAQSPRYKIIEKRQSVAFWCNPISGHATLYWYQQILGQGPKLLIQFQNNGVVDDSQLPKDRFSAERLKGVDSTLKIQPAKLEDSAVYLCASGSPVAGSYNEQFFGPGTRLTVL.

The J gene is TRBJ1-5, the V gene TRBV7-9; TRBD1 aligns across 8 bases. The CDR3 contains 14 residues. Germline assignment: CDR1 SEHNR and CDR2 FQNEAQ (reference sequence). V dropped 5 bases and J dropped 4; count of bases not matched to a gene: 4. The CDR3 DNA reads as TGTGCCAGCAGCCGGACAGGGTATAATCAGCCCCAGCATTTT. It encodes CASSRTGYNQPQHF.

This clone was counted once. The identical CDR3 is also encoded by other nucleotide sequences in the sample. The CDR3 loop is CASSSPGQANYGYTF. The CDR3 nucleotides read TGTGCCAGCAGTTCGCCGGGACAGGCTAACTATGGCTACACCTTC. This chain connects TRBV27 to TRBJ1-2; 8 bases align to TRBD1. This CDR3 is 15 amino acids long. The V gene end was trimmed by 4 bases and the J gene end by 0 bases; junction bases not matched to a gene: 4. The germline CDR1 and CDR2 sequences are MNHEY and SMNVEV (reference sequence).

The genes are TRBV18 and TRBJ1-5; 9 nucleotides agree with TRBD1. The length of the CDR3 is 17 residues. The germline V gene has CDR1 KGHSH and CDR2 LQKENI. J lost 2 bases, V lost 0 bases, and 5 bases had no gene match. The CDR3 loop is CASSPPGTGTGNQPQHF. CDR3 DNA sequence: TGTGCCAGCTCACCACCGGGGACAGGGACGGGCAATCAGCCCCAGCATTTT.

The chain links TRBV3-1 (or the pseudogene TRBV3-2) to TRBJ1-1; D remains ambiguous. This CDR3 is 14 amino acids long. Germline loops: CDR1 LGHDT, CDR2 YNNKEL (reference sequence). The V end was cut by 4 bases, the J end by 1 base, with 10 bases between. DNA of the CDR3: TGTGCCAGCAGCCCGGTACGTAGGAACACTGAAGCTTTCTTT. This sequence encodes CASSPVRRNTEAFF.

The chain has TRBV2 and TRBJ1-2; D ambiguous. The ends were cut back, 6 bases at V and 6 bases at J, with 14 bases in the middle. The CDR3 extends over 13 amino acids. From germline, CDR1 is SNHLY and CDR2 FYNNEI. The CDR3 region has the DNA TGTGCCAGCAGGGACGAAAAGCGGGATGGCTACACCTTC. As protein: CASRDEKRDGYTF.

In nucleotides, the CDR3 is TGCGCCAGCAGCCTTCGCCTCGGGACAGGGACCTACGAGCAGTACTTC. It translates to CASSLRLGTGTYEQYF. The chain employs TRBV4-1 and TRBJ2-7; 9 nucleotides line up with TRBD1. Germline loops: CDR1 MGHRA, CDR2 YSYEKL. The CDR3 is made up of 16 amino acids. Losses at the gene ends were 4 bases for V and 2 bases for J; bases not matched to a gene: 9.